The 14 T cell receptor beta chains below were found in one sample sequenced in a study of neurological immune-mediated disorders. A single record per CDR3 protein comes from TCRdb applying MiXCR to the 5' RACE reads. The sample has approximately 50,000 distinct CDR3 sequences, 10% seen once. The specimen was PBMCs. These receptors all stem from a man in his 70s with HTLV-1-associated myelopathy (HAM/TSP).

This clonotype was detected ten times or more. The J gene is TRBJ2-5, the V gene TRBV29-1, with 8 bases identical to TRBD2. J lost 6 bases, V lost 5 bases, and 8 bases had no gene match. Germline V lookup: CDR1 SQVTM, CDR2 ANQGSEA. This CDR3 spans 13 amino acids. CDR3: CSVLTAGVKTQYF. The DNA of the CDR3 is TGCAGCGTTCTGACAGCGGGGGTGAAGACCCAGTACTTC.

This clonotype has a count of ten or more. V is TRBV5-5 and J is TRBJ1-4; a possible D gene is TRBD1 (5 bases). Germline loops: CDR1 SGHKS, CDR2 YYEKEE (reference sequence). The CDR3 is 20 residues long. The V and J ends lost 3 bases and 6 bases respectively, with 30 bases between them. The CDR3 is CASSWRDYTGSSRRDEKLFF. CDR3 bases: TGTGCCAGCAGCTGGCGGGACTATACAGGTTCCTCACGCCGGGATGAAAAACTGTTTTTT.

This clonotype was counted many times. The chain uses TRBV7-6 and TRBJ2-5; D is possibly TRBD2 (6 bases). Germline V CDR1 and CDR2: SGHVS, FNYEAQ. V lost 10 bases and J lost 4, with 16 bases in between. CDR3 length: 13 amino acids. The CDR3 DNA sequence: TGTGCCACCGCGGGGCAGATGGGAGAGACCCAGTACTTC. It specifies CATAGQMGETQYF.

This clonotype was detected ten times or more. V usage is TRBV7-9 and J usage is TRBJ1-1; TRBD1 aligns across 9 bases. Looked up from germline, CDR1 is SEHNR and CDR2 is FQNEAQ (reference sequence). The CDR3 runs 14 residues. The J segment lost 10 bases and the V segment lost 6 bases, leaving 12 bases of the junction unmatched. DNA of the CDR3: TGTGCCAGCAGGACGGGACAGGGTGGGAAAGGAGCTTTCTTT. It yields the protein CASRTGQGGKGAFF.

This clonotype has ten or more counts. The chain employs TRBV7-2 and TRBJ2-6; D not resolved. Germline values: CDR1 SGHTA, CDR2 FQGNSA. The germline V and J ends were trimmed by 3 bases and 2 bases, with 11 bases remaining between them. The CDR3 is made up of 16 amino acids. CDR3 nucleotide sequence: TGTGCCAGCAGCTTTAGAGGAACACCTGGGGCCAACGTCCTGACTTTC. Its translation: CASSFRGTPGANVLTF.

By sample fraction, this clonotype is medium-sized. The chain couples TRBV12-3 or TRBV12-4 to TRBJ2-5; 8 bases fit TRBD2. This CDR3 region has 17 residues. V was pared by 1 base and J by 6 bases, with 13 bases of the junction left unmatched. The CDR3 region has the DNA TGTGCCAGCAGTTTAGGGGGGGCGGGGGGCGATGGACAGACCCAGTACTTC. Encoded protein: CASSLGGAGGDGQTQYF.

This clonotype has ten or more counts. The J gene is TRBJ2-5, the V gene TRBV19; D possibly matches TRBD1 or TRBD2 (6 bases each). This CDR3 is built from 13 residues. Germline V gene lookup returns CDR1 LNHDA and CDR2 SQIVND (reference sequence). V gave up 7 bases and J gave up 5 bases, with 14 bases separating them. CDR3 region: CASNHRGRETQYF. CDR3 nucleotide sequence: TGTGCCAGTAATCATCGGGGGCGCGAGACCCAGTACTTC.

Ten or more counts support this clonotype. The rearrangement joins TRBV5-5 to TRBJ2-7, with D possibly TRBD2 on 6 matching bases. V gave up 2 bases and J gave up 3 bases, with 12 bases separating them. The CDR3 has 14 residues. Germline V CDR1 and CDR2: SGHKS, YYEKEE (reference sequence). Here the CDR3 DNA reads TGTGCCAGCAGCTTCGGCGGGGTCAACTACGAGCAGTACTTC. This translates into CASSFGGVNYEQYF.

This clonotype was observed a few times. This chain links TRBV20-1 with TRBJ1-5; D remains unclear. Germline CDR1 DFQATT, CDR2 SNEGSKA (reference sequence). The ends were cut back, 6 bases at V and 1 base at J, with 13 bases in the middle. The CDR3 spans 14 residues. CDR3 DNA sequence: TGCAGTGCCACGAGGACCGTGAGCAATCAGCCCCAGCATTTT. This sequence encodes CSATRTVSNQPQHF.

This clonotype was recorded at least ten times. This chain joins TRBV28 and TRBJ2-1; D is unclear. Germline CDR1 reads MDHEN; CDR2 reads SYDVKM. Trimming left V 1 base short and J 7 bases short, with 14 bases between. The CDR3 has 15 amino acids. The CDR3 spells CASSLSAGRKNEQFF. CDR3 sequence (DNA): TGTGCCAGCAGTTTATCAGCAGGTCGGAAAAATGAGCAGTTCTTC.

This clonotype was found many times. The gene calls are TRBV7-2 and TRBJ2-7; D is perhaps TRBD1 or TRBD2 (7 bases each). Germline V gene data show CDR1 as SGHTA and CDR2 as FQGNSA. The CDR3 has 16 residues. Trimming removed 6 bases from V and 6 bases from J, with 24 bases in between. The CDR3 bases are TGTGCCAGCAGTCGAGGGGGGGGACAGATAAGCGGCGAGCAGTACTTC. Its translation is CASSRGGGQISGEQYF.

The table lists this clonotype with many counts. The chain employs TRBV12-3 or TRBV12-4 and TRBJ1-6; 8 nucleotides line up with TRBD1. The CDR3 is 14 residues long. Unmatched junction bases numbered 5, after V lost 5 bases and J lost 8 bases. The CDR3 is CASSPRQGHSPLHF. The CDR3 region has the DNA TGTGCCAGCAGTCCTCGACAGGGGCATTCACCCCTCCACTTT.

There are many counts of this clonotype. The V gene is TRBV7-8, the J gene TRBJ2-2, with TRBD2 matching 11 bases. Germline V gives CDR1 SGHVS, CDR2 FQNEAQ. The CDR3 consists of 19 residues. Trimming removed 5 bases from V and 1 base from J; junction bases left unmatched: 12. CDR3 amino acids: CASSPHRSGTSGNTGELFF. CDR3 bases: TGTGCCAGCAGCCCGCACCGCTCCGGGACTAGCGGGAACACCGGGGAGCTGTTTTTT. Together with reference TRBV7-8 and TRBJ2-2, the CDR3 gives the full variable domain: GAGVSQSPRYKVAKRGQDVALRCDPISGHVSLFWYQQALGQGPEFLTYFQNEAQLDKSGLPSDRFFAERPEGSVSTLKIQRTQQEDSAVYLCASSPHRSGTSGNTGELFFGEGSRLTVL.

About this clonotype itself: At one of its ends the junction is not consistent with the germline gene, which may arise from a read error. This chain uses TRBV11-3 with TRBJ1-1; D unclear. This CDR3 comprises 13 residues. Germline V CDR1 and CDR2: SGHNT, YENEEA. The CDR3 loop is CASSLLGNTEDFF. The CDR3 nucleotides read TGTGCCAGCAGCTTACTAGGGAACACTGAAGATTTCTTT.